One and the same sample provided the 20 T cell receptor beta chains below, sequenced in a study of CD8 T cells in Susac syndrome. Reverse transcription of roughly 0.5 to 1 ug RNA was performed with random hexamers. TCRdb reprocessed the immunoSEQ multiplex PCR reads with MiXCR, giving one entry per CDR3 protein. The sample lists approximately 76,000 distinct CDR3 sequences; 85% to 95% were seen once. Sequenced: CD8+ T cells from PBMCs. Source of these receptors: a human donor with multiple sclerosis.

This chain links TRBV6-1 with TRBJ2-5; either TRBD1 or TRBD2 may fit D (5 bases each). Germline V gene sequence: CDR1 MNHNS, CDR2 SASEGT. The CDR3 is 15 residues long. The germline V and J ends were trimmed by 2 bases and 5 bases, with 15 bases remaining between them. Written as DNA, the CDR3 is TGTGCCAGCAGTGAAACGGGACGGGTAGGGGAGACCCAGTACTTC. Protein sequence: CASSETGRVGETQYF.

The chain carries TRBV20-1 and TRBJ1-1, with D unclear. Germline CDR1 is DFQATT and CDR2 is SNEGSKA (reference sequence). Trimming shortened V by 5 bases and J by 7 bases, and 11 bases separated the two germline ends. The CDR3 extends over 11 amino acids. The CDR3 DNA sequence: TGCAGTGCTTGGATGACTGGTGAAGCTTTCTTT. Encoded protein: CSAWMTGEAFF.

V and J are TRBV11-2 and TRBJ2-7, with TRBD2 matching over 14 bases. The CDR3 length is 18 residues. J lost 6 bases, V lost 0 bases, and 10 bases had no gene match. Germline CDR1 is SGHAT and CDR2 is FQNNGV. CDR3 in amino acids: CASSLDLLTSGRASEQYF. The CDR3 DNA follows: TGTGCCAGCAGCTTAGATCTATTGACTAGCGGGAGGGCCTCCGAGCAGTACTTC.

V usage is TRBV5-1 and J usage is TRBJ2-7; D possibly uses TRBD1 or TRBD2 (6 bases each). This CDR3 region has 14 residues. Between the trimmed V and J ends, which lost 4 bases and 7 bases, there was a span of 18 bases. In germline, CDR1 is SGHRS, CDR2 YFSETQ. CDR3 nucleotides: TGCGCCAGCAGCCCGCGGGACACCGAGACGGAGCAGTACTTC. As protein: CASSPRDTETEQYF.

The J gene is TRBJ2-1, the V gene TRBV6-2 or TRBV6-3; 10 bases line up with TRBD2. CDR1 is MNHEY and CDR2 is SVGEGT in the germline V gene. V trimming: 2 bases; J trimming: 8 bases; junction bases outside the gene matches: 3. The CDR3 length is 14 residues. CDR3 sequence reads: CASSYLAGVHEQFF. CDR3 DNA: TGTGCCAGCAGTTACCTAGCGGGAGTCCATGAGCAGTTCTTC.

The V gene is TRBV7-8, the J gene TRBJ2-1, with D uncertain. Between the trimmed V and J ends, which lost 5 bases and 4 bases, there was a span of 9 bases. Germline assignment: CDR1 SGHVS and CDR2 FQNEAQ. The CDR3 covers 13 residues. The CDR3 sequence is CASSPDPYNEQFF. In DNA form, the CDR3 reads TGTGCCAGCAGCCCCGACCCTTACAATGAGCAGTTCTTC.

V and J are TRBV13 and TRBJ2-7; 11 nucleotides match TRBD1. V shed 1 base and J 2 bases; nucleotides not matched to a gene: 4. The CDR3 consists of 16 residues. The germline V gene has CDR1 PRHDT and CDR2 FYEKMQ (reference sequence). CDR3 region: CASSLEMGQGAYEQYF. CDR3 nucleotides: TGTGCCAGCAGCTTAGAAATGGGACAGGGGGCCTACGAGCAGTACTTC.

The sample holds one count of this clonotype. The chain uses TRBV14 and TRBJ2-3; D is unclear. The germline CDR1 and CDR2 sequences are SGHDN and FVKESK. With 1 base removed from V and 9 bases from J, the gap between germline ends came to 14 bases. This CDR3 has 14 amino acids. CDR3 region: CASSQGRKWVTQYF. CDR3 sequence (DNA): TGTGCCAGCAGCCAAGGAAGAAAGTGGGTGACGCAGTATTTT.

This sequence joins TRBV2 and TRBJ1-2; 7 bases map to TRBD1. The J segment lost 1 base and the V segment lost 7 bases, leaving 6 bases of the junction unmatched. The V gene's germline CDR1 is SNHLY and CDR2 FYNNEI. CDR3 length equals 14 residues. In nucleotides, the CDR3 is TGTGCCAGCATTCGACAGGGCAGTAACTATGGCTACACCTTC. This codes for CASIRQGSNYGYTF.

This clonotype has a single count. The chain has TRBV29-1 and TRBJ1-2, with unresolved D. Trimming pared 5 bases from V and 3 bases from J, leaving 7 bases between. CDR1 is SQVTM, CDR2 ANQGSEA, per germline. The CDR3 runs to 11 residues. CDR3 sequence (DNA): TGCAGCGTTATGTCTGACTATGGCTACACCTTC. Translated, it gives CSVMSDYGYTF.

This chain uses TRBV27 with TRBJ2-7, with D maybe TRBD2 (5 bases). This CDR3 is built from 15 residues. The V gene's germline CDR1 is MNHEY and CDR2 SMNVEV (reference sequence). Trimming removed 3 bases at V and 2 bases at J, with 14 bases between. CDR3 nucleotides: TGTGCCAGCAGTTTCCGGGGAAGTATGGCCTACGAGCAGTACTTC. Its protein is CASSFRGSMAYEQYF.

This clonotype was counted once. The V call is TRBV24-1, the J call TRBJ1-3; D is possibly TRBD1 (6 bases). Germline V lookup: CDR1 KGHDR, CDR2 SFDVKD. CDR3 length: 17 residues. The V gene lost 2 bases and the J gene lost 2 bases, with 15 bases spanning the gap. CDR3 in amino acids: CATSDSGTHRAGNTIYF. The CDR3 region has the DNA TGTGCCACCAGTGATTCGGGGACCCACAGGGCTGGAAACACCATATATTTT.

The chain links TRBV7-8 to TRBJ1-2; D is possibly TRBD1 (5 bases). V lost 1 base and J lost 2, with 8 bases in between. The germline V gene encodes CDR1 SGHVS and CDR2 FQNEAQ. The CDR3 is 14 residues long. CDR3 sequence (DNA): TGTGCCAGCAGCTTAGTTGGGGGAAACTATGGCTACACCTTC. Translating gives CASSLVGGNYGYTF.

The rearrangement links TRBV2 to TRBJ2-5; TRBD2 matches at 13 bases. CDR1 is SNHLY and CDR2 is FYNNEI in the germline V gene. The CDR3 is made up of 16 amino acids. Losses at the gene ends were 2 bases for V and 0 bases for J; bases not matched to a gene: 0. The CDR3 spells CASSETSGRDQETQYF. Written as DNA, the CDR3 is TGTGCCAGCAGTGAAACTAGCGGGAGGGACCAAGAGACCCAGTACTTC.

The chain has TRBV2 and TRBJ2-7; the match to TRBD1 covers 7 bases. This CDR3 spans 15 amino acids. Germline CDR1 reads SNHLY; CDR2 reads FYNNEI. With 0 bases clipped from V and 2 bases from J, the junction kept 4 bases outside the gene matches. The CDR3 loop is CASSEALGTAYEQYF. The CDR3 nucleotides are TGTGCCAGCAGTGAAGCGCTCGGGACAGCCTACGAGCAGTACTTC. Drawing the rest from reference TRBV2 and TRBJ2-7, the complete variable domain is EPEVTQTPSHQVTQMGQEVILRCVPISNHLYFYWYRQILGQKVEFLVSFYNNEISEKSEIFDDQFSVERPDGSNFTLKIRSTKLEDSAMYFCASSEALGTAYEQYFGPGTRLTVT.

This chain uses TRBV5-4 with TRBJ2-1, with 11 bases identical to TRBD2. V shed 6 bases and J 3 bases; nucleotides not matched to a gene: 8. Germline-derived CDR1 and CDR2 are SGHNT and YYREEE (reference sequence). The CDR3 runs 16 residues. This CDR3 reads CASTPPGTSGYNEQFF. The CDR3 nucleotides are TGTGCCAGCACCCCACCCGGGACTAGCGGCTACAATGAGCAGTTCTTC.

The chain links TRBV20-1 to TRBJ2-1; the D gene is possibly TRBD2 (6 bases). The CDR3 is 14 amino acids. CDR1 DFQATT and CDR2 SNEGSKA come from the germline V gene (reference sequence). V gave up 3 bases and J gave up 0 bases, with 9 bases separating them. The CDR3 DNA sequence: TGCAGTGCTAGGGGGGGAAGCTCCTACAATGAGCAGTTCTTC. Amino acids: CSARGGSSYNEQFF.

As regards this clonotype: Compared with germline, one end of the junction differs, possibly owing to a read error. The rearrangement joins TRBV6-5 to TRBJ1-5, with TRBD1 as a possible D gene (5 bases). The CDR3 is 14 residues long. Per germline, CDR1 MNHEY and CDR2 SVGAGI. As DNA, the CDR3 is TGTGCCAGCAGTGACTCGGAGAGGGGACGGCCCCAGCATTTT. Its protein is CASSDSERGRPQHF.

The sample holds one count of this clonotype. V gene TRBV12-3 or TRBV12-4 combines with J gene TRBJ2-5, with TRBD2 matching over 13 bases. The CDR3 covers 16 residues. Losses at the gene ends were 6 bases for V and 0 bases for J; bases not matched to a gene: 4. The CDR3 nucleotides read TGTGCCAGCAGGGATGGGACTAGCGGGAACCAAGAGACCCAGTACTTC. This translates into CASRDGTSGNQETQYF.

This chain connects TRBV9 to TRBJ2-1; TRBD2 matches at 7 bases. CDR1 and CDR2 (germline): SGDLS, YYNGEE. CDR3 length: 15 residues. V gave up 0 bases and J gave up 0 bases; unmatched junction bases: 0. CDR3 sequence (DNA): TGTGCCAGCAGCGTAGGCGGGGGCTCCTACAATGAGCAGTTCTTC. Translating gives CASSVGGGSYNEQFF.